This T cell receptor (beta chain) comes out of a study of identifying expanded T cells in peripheral blood. Sequencing used immunoSEQ multiplex PCR; TCRdb keeps in-frame clones, though not all of them. The sample comprises over 75,000 clones, approximately 90% of which are singletons, and around 4.1% rests with the top ten. General study points: Across healthy donors, higher total template counts meant significantly greater approximately 2-week count variance. Over approximately two and four weeks, about 15 and 18 clones changed, versus approximately 1.1 between replicates.

Germline V CDR1 and CDR2: SGHAT, FQNNGV. The ends lost 5 bases at V and 8 bases at J; junction bases unmatched: 5. The CDR3 is made up of 14 amino acids. In this sample, this clone turned up once. Antigen specificity is unknown. Healthy donors had no documented immune events, such as infections, while sampled. The V and J genes are TRBV11-2 and TRBJ2-3, with TRBD1 matching 12 bases. The sequenced sample was blood. The sequence was obtained from a person between 18 and 75 years old in good health. The CDR3 sequence: CASSPGQGAGTQYF. CDR3 nucleotides: TGTGCCAGCAGCCCGGGACAGGGGGCGGGTACGCAGTATTTT.